These 13 T cell receptor beta chains share one sample of origin, sequenced in a study of Graves' ophthalmopathy and Graves' hyperthyroidism. RNA transcripts were the source from which TCR beta CDR3 regions were amplified. Second-round multiplex PCR came after a first-round RT-PCR that employed HTBI primers. Using its own MiXCR run on the multiplex PCR reads, TCRdb lists one record per CDR3 protein. The sample records around 1.1 million distinct CDR3 sequences, approximately 35% being singletons. Material: peripheral blood or thyroid tissue (not recorded which). The receptors shown here come from an adult man with Graves' hyperthyroidism.

The table lists this clonotype with many counts. The chain links TRBV7-2 to TRBJ2-5, with TRBD2 as a possible D gene (5 bases). This CDR3 spans 13 amino acids. Trimming shortened V by 2 bases and J by 5 bases, and 9 bases separated the two germline ends. Germline loops: CDR1 SGHTA, CDR2 FQGNSA. The CDR3 loop is CASSLRGSETQYF. CDR3 coding DNA: TGTGCCAGCAGCTTAAGAGGGAGTGAGACCCAGTACTTC. Complete variable domain (other parts from reference TRBV7-2 and TRBJ2-5): GAGVSQSPSNKVTEKGKDVELRCDPISGHTALYWYRQSLGQGLEFLIYFQGNSAPDKSGLPSDRFSAERTGGSVSTLTIQRTQQEDSAVYLCASSLRGSETQYFGPGTRLLVL.

As for this clonotype: One junction end does not reproduce the germline sequence, and a read error may be involved. The V and J genes are TRBV10-3 and TRBJ2-5; D is perhaps TRBD1 or TRBD2 (6 bases each). Looked up from germline, CDR1 is ENHRY and CDR2 is SYGVKD. CDR3 length equals 14 residues. CDR3 coding DNA: TGTGCCAGCAGTTGGCGGGACAACCAAGAGACCCAGTACTTC. It specifies CASSWRDNQETQYF.

The chain combines TRBV10-3 with TRBJ2-7, with D possibly being TRBD2 (5 bases). The CDR3 extends over 14 amino acids. The germline V gene has CDR1 ENHRY and CDR2 SYGVKD. V was cut by 6 bases and J by 2 bases, with 14 bases left in between. CDR3 in amino acids: CAISERGAPYEQYF. In nucleotides, the CDR3 is TGTGCCATCAGCGAACGGGGAGCCCCCTACGAGCAGTACTTC.

This chain connects TRBV12-3 or TRBV12-4 to TRBJ2-7; 7 bases map to TRBD1. The CDR3 sequence is 15 residues long. V shed 7 bases and J 2 bases; nucleotides not matched to a gene: 11. CDR3 nucleotide sequence: TGTGCCAGCACCGACTCCGGACAGGAACCCTACGAGCAGTACTTC. Translation: CASTDSGQEPYEQYF.

This clonotype was seen ten or more times. The gene calls are TRBV7-2 and TRBJ2-7; 9 bases match TRBD2. J was trimmed by 2 bases and V by 3 bases; bases with no gene match: 14. The germline gives CDR1 SGHTA, CDR2 FQGNSA. The CDR3 spans 18 residues. DNA of the CDR3: TGTGCCAGCAGCTTCCCCTCCTCGGGCGGGAGGGGAACCTACGAGCAGTACTTC. Amino acid sequence: CASSFPSSGGRGTYEQYF.

This clonotype has only a few counts. V usage is TRBV28 and J usage is TRBJ1-2; no reliable D call. V lost 5 bases, J lost 4 bases, and 8 bases lay in between. This CDR3 has 12 residues. Per the germline V gene, CDR1 is MDHEN and CDR2 is SYDVKM. CDR3 sequence: CASSVAAYGYTF. CDR3 nucleotides: TGTGCCAGCAGTGTTGCTGCCTATGGCTACACCTTC.

In this sample, this clonotype turned up many times. The chain uses TRBV7-2 and TRBJ1-1; D is unclear. V was shortened by 5 bases and J by 10 bases, with 14 bases between the two germline ends. The CDR3 is 12 amino acids. Germline assignment: CDR1 SGHTA and CDR2 FQGNSA. The CDR3 nucleotides are TGTGCCAGCAGCGACGCACGGGCGGGAGCTTTCTTT. As protein: CASSDARAGAFF.

Concerning this clonotype: Germline and junction disagree at one end, which may indicate a read error. The rearrangement joins TRBV5-1 to TRBJ2-7; 10 bases fit TRBD2. CDR3 length: 15 residues. Looked up from germline, CDR1 is SGHRS and CDR2 is YFSETQ. CDR3 loop: CASSSLSGGAVEQYF. The CDR3 DNA reads as TGTGCCAGCAGCTCCTTAAGCGGGGGGGCCGTTGAGCAGTACTTC. The variable domain in full, completed from reference TRBV5-1 and TRBJ2-7, reads KAGVTQTPRYLIKTRGQQVTLSCSPISGHRSVSWYQQTPGQGLQFLFEYFSETQRNKGNFPGRFSGRQFSNSRSEMNVSTLELGDSALYLCASSSLSGGAVEQYFGPGTRLTVT.

V usage is TRBV25-1 and J usage is TRBJ1-6; 10 positions match TRBD1. The V gene end was trimmed by 6 bases and the J gene end by 11 bases; junction bases not matched to a gene: 7. Germline CDR1 reads MGHDK; CDR2 reads SYGVNS. The CDR3 is made up of 14 amino acids. CDR3 amino acids: CASRIPGQGTPLHF. CDR3 bases: TGTGCCAGCAGGATCCCGGGACAGGGGACACCCCTCCACTTT.

The J gene is TRBJ2-7, the V gene TRBV6-5; 7 bases map to TRBD1. Unmatched junction bases numbered 6, after V lost 4 bases and J lost 0 bases. The CDR3 is 15 residues long. Germline lookup yields CDR1 MNHEY and CDR2 SVGAGI. The CDR3 spells CASSSTGDSSYEQYF. The CDR3 DNA follows: TGTGCCAGCAGTTCAACAGGGGATTCCTCCTACGAGCAGTACTTC.

This clonotype was seen many times. The chain joins TRBV7-2 to TRBJ2-5; D might be TRBD1 (5 bases). The germline V gene encodes CDR1 SGHTA and CDR2 FQGNSA. CDR3 length: 16 amino acids. Trimming stripped 1 base from V and 3 bases from J, with 15 bases between. CDR3 sequence (DNA): TGTGCCAGCAGCTTAGATCCCGCGACAGCAGAAGAGACCCAGTACTTC. Protein sequence: CASSLDPATAEETQYF.

This clonotype was counted many times. V gene TRBV5-4 combines with J gene TRBJ1-2; D remains ambiguous. From germline, CDR1 is SGHNT and CDR2 YYREEE (reference sequence). This CDR3 has 13 residues. Trimming took off 7 bases at V and 2 bases at J, with 12 bases between the two ends. CDR3 sequence (DNA): TGTGCCAGCCGAGGCCCAGCGAACTATGGCTACACCTTC. This gives the protein CASRGPANYGYTF.

This clonotype appeared once. V is TRBV30 and J is TRBJ1-6; D might be TRBD1 (5 bases). Germline CDR1 is GTSNPN and CDR2 is SVGIG (reference sequence). The length of the CDR3 is 14 residues. Trimming took 8 bases from V and 9 from J, leaving 20 bases between them. The CDR3 loop reads CATRAVGTGSPLHF. CDR3 sequence (DNA): TGTGCCACAAGAGCAGTCGGGACGGGTTCACCCCTCCACTTT.